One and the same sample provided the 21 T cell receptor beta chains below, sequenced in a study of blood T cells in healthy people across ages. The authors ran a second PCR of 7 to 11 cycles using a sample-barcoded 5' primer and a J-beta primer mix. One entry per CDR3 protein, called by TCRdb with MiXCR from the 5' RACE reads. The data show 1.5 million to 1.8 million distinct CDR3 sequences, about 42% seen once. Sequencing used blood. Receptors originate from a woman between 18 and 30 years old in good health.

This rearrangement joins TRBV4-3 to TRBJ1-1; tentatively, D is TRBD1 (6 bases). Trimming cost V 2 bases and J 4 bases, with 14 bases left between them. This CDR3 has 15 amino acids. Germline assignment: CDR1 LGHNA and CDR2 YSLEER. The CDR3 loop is CASSQLPGQATEAFF. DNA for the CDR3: TGCGCCAGCAGCCAACTCCCGGGACAAGCCACTGAAGCTTTCTTT.

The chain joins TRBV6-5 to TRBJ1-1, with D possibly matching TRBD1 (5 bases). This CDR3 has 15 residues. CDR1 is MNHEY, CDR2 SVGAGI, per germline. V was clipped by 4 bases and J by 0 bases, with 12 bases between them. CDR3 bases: TGTGCCAGCAGTTCCGGACACCACATGAACACTGAAGCTTTCTTT. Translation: CASSSGHHMNTEAFF.

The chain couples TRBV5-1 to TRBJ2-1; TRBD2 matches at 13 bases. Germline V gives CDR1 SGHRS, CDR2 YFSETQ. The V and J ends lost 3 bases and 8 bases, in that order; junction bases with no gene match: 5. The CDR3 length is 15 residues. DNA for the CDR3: TGCGCCAGCAGCTGGACTAGCGGGAGAGGGCATGAGCAGTTCTTC. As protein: CASSWTSGRGHEQFF.

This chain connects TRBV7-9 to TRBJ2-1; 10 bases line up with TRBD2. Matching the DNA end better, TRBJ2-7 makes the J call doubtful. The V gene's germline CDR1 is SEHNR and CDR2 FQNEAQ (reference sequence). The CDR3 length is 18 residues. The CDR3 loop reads CASRLGLAERSSYNEQYF. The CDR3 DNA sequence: TGTGCCAGCAGACTTGGACTAGCGGAAAGAAGCTCCTACAATGAGCAGTACTTC.

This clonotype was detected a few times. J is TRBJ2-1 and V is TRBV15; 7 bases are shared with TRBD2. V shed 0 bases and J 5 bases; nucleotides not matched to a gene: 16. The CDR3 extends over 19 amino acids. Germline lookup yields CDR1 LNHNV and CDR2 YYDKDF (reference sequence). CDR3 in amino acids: CATSRDPTFAGVTDNEQFF. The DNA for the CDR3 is TGTGCCACCAGCAGAGACCCCACTTTTGCGGGAGTAACTGACAATGAGCAGTTCTTC.

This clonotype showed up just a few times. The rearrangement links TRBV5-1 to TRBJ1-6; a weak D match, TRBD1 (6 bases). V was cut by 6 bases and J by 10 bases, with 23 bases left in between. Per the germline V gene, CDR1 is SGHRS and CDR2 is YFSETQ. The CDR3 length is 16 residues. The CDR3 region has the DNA TGCGCCAGCAACTCGATATTTGCAGGGGACGGCTCACCCCTCCACTTT. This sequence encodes CASNSIFAGDGSPLHF.

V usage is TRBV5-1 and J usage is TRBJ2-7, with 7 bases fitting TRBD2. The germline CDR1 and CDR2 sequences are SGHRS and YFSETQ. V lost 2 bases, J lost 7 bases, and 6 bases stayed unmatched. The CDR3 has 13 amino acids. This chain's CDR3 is CASSFRSGGEQYF. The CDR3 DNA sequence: TGCGCCAGCAGCTTCCGTTCGGGAGGTGAGCAGTACTTC. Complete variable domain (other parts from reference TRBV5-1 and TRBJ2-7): KAGVTQTPRYLIKTRGQQVTLSCSPISGHRSVSWYQQTPGQGLQFLFEYFSETQRNKGNFPGRFSGRQFSNSRSEMNVSTLELGDSALYLCASSFRSGGEQYFGPGTRLTVT.

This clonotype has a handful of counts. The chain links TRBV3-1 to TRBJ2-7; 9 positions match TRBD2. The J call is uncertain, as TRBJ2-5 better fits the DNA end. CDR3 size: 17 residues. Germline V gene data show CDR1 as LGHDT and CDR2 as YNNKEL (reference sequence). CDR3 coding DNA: TGTGCCAGCAGCCAAGGGGTGATTGGGACTAGCAACGAGACCCAGTACTTC. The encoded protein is CASSQGVIGTSNETQYF.

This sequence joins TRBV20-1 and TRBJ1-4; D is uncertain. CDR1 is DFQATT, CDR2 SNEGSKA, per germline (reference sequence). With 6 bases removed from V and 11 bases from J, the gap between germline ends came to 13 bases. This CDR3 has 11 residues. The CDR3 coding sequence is TGCAGTGCAAGTTCCGCTCGGAAACTGTTTTTT. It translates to CSASSARKLFF.

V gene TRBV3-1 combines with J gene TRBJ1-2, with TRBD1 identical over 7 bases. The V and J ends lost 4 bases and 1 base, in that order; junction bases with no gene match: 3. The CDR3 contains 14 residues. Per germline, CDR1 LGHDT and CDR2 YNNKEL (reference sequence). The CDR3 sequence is CASSRDSHNYGYTF. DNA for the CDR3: TGTGCCAGCAGCCGGGACAGCCATAACTATGGCTACACCTTC.

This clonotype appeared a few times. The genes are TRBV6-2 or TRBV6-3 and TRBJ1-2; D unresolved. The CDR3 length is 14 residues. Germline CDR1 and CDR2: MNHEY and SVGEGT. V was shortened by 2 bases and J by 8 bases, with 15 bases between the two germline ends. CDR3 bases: TGTGCCAGCAGTTACCCTCCTAGGCCGGACGGCTACACCTTC. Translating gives CASSYPPRPDGYTF.

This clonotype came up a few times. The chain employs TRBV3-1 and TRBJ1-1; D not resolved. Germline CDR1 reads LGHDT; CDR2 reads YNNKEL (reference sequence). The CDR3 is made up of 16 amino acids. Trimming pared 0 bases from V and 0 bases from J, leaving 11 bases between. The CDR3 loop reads CASSQDPGRLNTEAFF. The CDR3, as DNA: TGTGCCAGCAGCCAAGATCCAGGAAGGTTGAACACTGAAGCTTTCTTT.

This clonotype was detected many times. The CDR3 sequence: CSARGLGTATNGYTF. CDR3 sequence (DNA): TGCAGTGCTAGAGGGCTGGGAACCGCGACCAATGGCTACACCTTC. V and J are TRBV20-1 and TRBJ1-2; D not resolved. The CDR3 is made up of 15 amino acids. The germline V gene has CDR1 DFQATT and CDR2 SNEGSKA (reference sequence). Trimming stripped 1 base from V and 6 bases from J, with 18 bases between.

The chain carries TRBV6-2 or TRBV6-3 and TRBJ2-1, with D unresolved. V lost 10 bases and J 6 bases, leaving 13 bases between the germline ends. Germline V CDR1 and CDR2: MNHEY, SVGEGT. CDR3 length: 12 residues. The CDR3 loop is CATLRIGNEQFF. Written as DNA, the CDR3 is TGTGCCACCTTAAGAATAGGCAATGAGCAGTTCTTC.

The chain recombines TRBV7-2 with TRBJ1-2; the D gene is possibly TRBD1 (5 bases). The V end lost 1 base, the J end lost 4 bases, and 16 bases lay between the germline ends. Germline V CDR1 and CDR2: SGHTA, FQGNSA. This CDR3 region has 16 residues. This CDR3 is CASSLVTGPQVYGYTF. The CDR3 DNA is TGTGCCAGCAGCTTAGTAACAGGCCCGCAGGTCTATGGCTACACCTTC.

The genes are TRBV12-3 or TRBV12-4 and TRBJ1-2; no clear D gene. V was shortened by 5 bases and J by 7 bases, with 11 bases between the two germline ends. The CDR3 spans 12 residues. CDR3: CASSLPGSGYTF. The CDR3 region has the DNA TGTGCCAGCAGTCTGCCGGGCTCTGGCTACACCTTC.

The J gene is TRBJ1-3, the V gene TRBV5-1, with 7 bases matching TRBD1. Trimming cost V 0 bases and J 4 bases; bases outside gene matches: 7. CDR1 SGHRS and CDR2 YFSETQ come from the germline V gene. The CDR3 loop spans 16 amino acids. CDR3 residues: CASSLAGGRIGNTIYF. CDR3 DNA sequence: TGCGCCAGCAGCTTGGCAGGGGGTCGTATCGGAAACACCATATATTTT.

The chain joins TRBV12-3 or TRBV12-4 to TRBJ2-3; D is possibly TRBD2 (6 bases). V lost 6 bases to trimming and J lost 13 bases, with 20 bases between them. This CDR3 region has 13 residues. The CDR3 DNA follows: TGTGCCAGCAGACGGGAGTCCCCAGATGCGGAGTATTTT. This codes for CASRRESPDAEYF.

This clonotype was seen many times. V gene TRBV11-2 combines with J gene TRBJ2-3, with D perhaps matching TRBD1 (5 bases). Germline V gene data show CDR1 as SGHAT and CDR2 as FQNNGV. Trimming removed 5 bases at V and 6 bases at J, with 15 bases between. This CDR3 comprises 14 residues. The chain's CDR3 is CASSPDILSDTQYF. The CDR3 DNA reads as TGTGCCAGCAGCCCGGACATCCTGAGCGATACGCAGTATTTT.

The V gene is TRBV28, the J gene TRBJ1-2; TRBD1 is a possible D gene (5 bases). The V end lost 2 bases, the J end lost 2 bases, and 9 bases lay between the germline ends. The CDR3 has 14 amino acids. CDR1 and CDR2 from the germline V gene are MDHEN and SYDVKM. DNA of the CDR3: TGTGCCAGCAGTTTACCCTCAGGGAACTATGGCTACACCTTC. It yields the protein CASSLPSGNYGYTF.

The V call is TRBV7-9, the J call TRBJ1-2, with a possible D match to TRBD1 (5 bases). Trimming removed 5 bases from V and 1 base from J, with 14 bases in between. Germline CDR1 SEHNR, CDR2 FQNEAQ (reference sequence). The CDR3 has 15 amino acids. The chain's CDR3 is CASSSRTPSNYGYTF. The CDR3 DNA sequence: TGTGCCAGCAGCAGCCGGACACCTAGTAACTATGGCTACACCTTC.